Sequencing of this T cell receptor (beta chain) was carried out in a study of identifying expanded T cells in peripheral blood (dated by TCRdb to about 2019). A note on the overall study: Technical replicates were generated by sequencing separate aliquots of the same genomic DNA pool, and four replicates were compared pairwise. Points the paper makes about the study in general: About 1.1 differentially abundant clones were flagged by the binomial model between technical replicates, whereas about 15 and 18 were flagged over two weeks and four weeks, respectively. The authors expected biological variance in healthy repertoires might increase further over much longer intervals such as months to years. The beta-binomial model significantly reduced the number of clones called differentially abundant and the false-positive rate across all healthy-donor time intervals. In all healthy donors, the variance in clone template counts between samples taken roughly 14 days apart rose significantly as total template count increased.

The immunoSEQ Assay, which uses bias-controlled multiplex PCR amplification of genomic DNA, was used to profile TCRbeta CDR3 regions. On the authors' methods: To quantify the absolute abundance of each unique TCRbeta CDR3 region, the sequences were collapsed and filtered. Differential abundance was assessed using a binomial (Fisher-equivalent) model and a beta-binomial model in which time-dependent variance fitted from healthy donors was added. Clones with fewer than 5 combined templates were removed, and a clone was called differentially abundant if the clone's Benjamini-Hochberg FDR was below 0.01. Beta-binomial variance was modeled as a function of total template count across the two samples using the form v = (b*log(k)+a)^2. TCRdb carries this immuneACCESS record with in-frame sequences only. Its versions omit some clonotypes, under half of them owing to an unresolved V gene in the studies checked, with the rest unexplained. Clone size and the V and J calls come from that table; the DNA yielded D and trimming. This sample lists under 100,000 clones; over 85% were detected once. The ten largest account for roughly 7% of the sample.

No immune events such as infections were documented for the healthy donors during the collection period. Time-dependent variance in a beta-binomial model of T-cell clone differential abundance was calibrated using healthy-donor blood repertoires as a training cohort. The training cohort was composed of some ten healthy donors, 3 female and 7 male. Donor ages ranged from about 29 to 70 years, with an average of around 43 years. Whole blood was collected from each healthy donor at three time points spaced two weeks apart and obtained from a commercial supplier. Genomic DNA was extracted from unsorted whole blood for immunosequencing. About this clone itself: Its antigen target is currently unknown. No base quality information exists; no much larger clone differs at one position.

The cysteine opens and the phenylalanine closes a CDR3 of 16 amino acids. Of all the DNA, just the CDR3 is kept, 48 bases in frame from base 1. The V and J ends are trimmed by 3 bases and 0 bases, leaving 9 bases between them. Via the germline V gene, CDR1 is KGHSH and CDR2 LQKENI. The source of this sequence is a person between 18 and 75 years old in good health. The chain is assembled from TRBV18 and TRBJ2-6; the D segment might be TRBD1 or TRBD2, since each matches 5 bases. The sequenced sample consisted of blood. The CDR3 region reads CASSPRDLSGANVLTF. The nucleotide sequence reads as follows: TGTGCCAGCTCACCGAGGGACCTCTCTGGGGCCAACGTCCTGACTTTC.